This T cell receptor beta chain derives from a study of shared clonotypes between healthy human individuals. Clones were read by immunoSEQ multiplex PCR, and TCRdb kept only the in-frame ones, dropping some. Of roughly 2,500,000 clones in the sample, 93% are singletons; the top ten hold around 0.4%. This sequence originates from a man between 18 and 29 years old in good health. Some clones in this sample may be carry-over from other donors' samples. The specimen was naive CD4+ T cells from PBMCs. Subset described: CD45RA+ positively selected.

Here the CDR3 DNA reads TGTGCCAGCAGTCCGCTCCCAGGGCGTAGGCCCCAGCATTTT. Its protein product is CASSPLPGRRPQHF. The genes are TRBV27 and TRBJ1-5; D possibly corresponds to TRBD1 (5 bases). CDR3 size: 14 residues. Trimming stripped 5 bases from V and 9 bases from J, with 17 bases between. From germline, CDR1 is MNHEY and CDR2 SMNVEV (reference sequence).